The 27 T cell receptor beta chains given below trace back to one sample, sequenced in a study of cytomegalovirus exposure and HLA in healthy donors. The data were produced by immunoSEQ multiplex PCR, yet TCRdb's version contains in-frame clones alone and is incomplete. The table has roughly 59,000 clones, approximately 95% seen once. Sequencing was done on a sample of PBMCs. Every receptor here comes from a woman younger than 30 in good health and CMV-seropositive.

To note about this clone: The CDR3 ends on some other residue instead of the conserved phenylalanine or tryptophan, so this is likely a read error. It is unclear where the CDR3 begins or ends on the DNA, so no DNA is shown, and the CDR3 is as TCRdb lists it. The chain links TRBV2 to TRBJ2-7; no check of the table's D call, TRBD1, against the DNA was made. The CDR3 sequence runs 14 residues, both termini included. Germline V lookup: CDR1 SNHLY, CDR2 FYNNEI. The CDR3 protein is CASSESSGQGAEIA.

The CDR3, as DNA: TGTGCCACTTCGCAGAGGGAGAACACTGAAGCTTTCTTT. Protein sequence: CATSQRENTEAFF. V is TRBV5-4 and J is TRBJ1-1; no definite D call. Between the trimmed V and J ends, which lost 9 bases and 1 base, there was a span of 13 bases. CDR1 and CDR2 from the germline V gene are SGHNT and YYREEE (reference sequence). The CDR3 totals 13 residues.

This chain links TRBV5-8 with TRBJ2-7, with 8 positions matching TRBD2. The CDR3 length is 13 residues. J was trimmed by 7 bases and V by 0 bases; bases with no gene match: 3. The germline CDR1 and CDR2 sequences are SGHTS and YDEGEE. For the CDR3, the DNA is TGTGCCAGCAGCTTGGGACTAGCGAGTGAGCAGTACTTC. Its translation is CASSLGLASEQYF.

The chain joins TRBV9 to TRBJ2-3, with D perhaps matching TRBD1 (5 bases). Trimming removed 0 bases at V and 5 bases at J, with 7 bases between. There are 13 residues in the CDR3. CDR1 is SGDLS, CDR2 YYNGEE, per germline. The CDR3 here is CASSVGQGDTQYF. The CDR3 nucleotides read TGTGCCAGCAGCGTAGGGCAGGGAGATACGCAGTATTTT.

The chain couples TRBV29-1 to TRBJ2-1; the D gene is possibly TRBD2 (5 bases). This CDR3 spans 15 amino acids. The V gene lost 7 bases and the J gene lost 0 bases, with 16 bases spanning the gap. CDR1 is SQVTM and CDR2 is ANQGSEA in the germline V gene. DNA of the CDR3: TGCAGCGGGGAGCGGAGATCAGTCTCCTACAATGAGCAGTTCTTC. Translating it yields CSGERRSVSYNEQFF.

CDR3 sequence: CASSFGVGTLSPLHF. CDR3 DNA: TGTGCCAGCAGCTTCGGGGTGGGGACTCTTTCACCCCTCCACTTT. This rearrangement joins TRBV5-4 to TRBJ1-6; a possible D gene is TRBD1 (5 bases). CDR1 SGHNT and CDR2 YYREEE come from the germline V gene (reference sequence). There are 15 residues in the CDR3. V shed 2 bases and J shed 9 bases, with 15 bases lying between them.

This chain links TRBV10-3 with TRBJ2-7; 9 bases line up with TRBD1. V shed 0 bases, J shed 4 bases, and the junction held 4 bases outside the gene matches. The CDR3 totals 15 residues. In germline, CDR1 is ENHRY, CDR2 SYGVKD. CDR3 residues: CAISESTGQGYEQYF. The CDR3 DNA reads as TGTGCCATCAGTGAGTCGACTGGACAGGGGTACGAGCAGTACTTC.

The rearrangement links TRBV28 to TRBJ1-3, with no clear D. The CDR3 contains 17 residues. Germline V gene data show CDR1 as MDHEN and CDR2 as SYDVKM. V was clipped by 5 bases and J by 0 bases, with 17 bases between them. The CDR3 here is CASSPLILGSSGNTIYF. In nucleotides, the CDR3 is TGTGCCAGCAGTCCTCTGATCTTGGGGAGCTCTGGAAACACCATATATTTT.

The chain links TRBV30 to TRBJ1-1, with no clear D. This CDR3 region has 15 residues. CDR1 is GTSNPN and CDR2 is SVGIG in the germline V gene (reference sequence). Trimming took off 2 bases at V and 3 bases at J, with 16 bases between the two ends. Written as DNA, the CDR3 is TGTGCCTGGAGTCAAGGAGGGCCCTGGGACACTGAAGCTTTCTTT. Its translation: CAWSQGGPWDTEAFF.

This chain's CDR3 is CASSSGLAGGREQYF. CDR3 nucleotide sequence: TGTGCCAGCAGCTCGGGACTAGCGGGAGGAAGGGAGCAGTACTTC. This rearrangement joins TRBV5-6 to TRBJ2-7; 15 nucleotides align to TRBD2. Germline loops: CDR1 SGHDT, CDR2 YYEEEE. The CDR3 sequence is 15 residues long. V trimming: 3 bases; J trimming: 7 bases; junction bases outside the gene matches: 5.

This chain uses TRBV27 with TRBJ2-3, with D tentatively TRBD2 (6 bases). V lost 6 bases to trimming and J lost 4 bases, with 14 bases between them. The CDR3 totals 14 residues. Germline V CDR1 and CDR2: MNHEY, SMNVEV (reference sequence). The CDR3 DNA is TGTGCCAGCAGGAGACTAGGGTTGGCAGATACGCAGTATTTT. It is translated as CASRRLGLADTQYF.

V gene TRBV6-5 combines with J gene TRBJ1-1; D possibly corresponds to TRBD1 (6 bases). V lost 4 bases and J lost 11, with 20 bases in between. The germline V gene has CDR1 MNHEY and CDR2 SVGAGI. This CDR3 comprises 14 residues. The CDR3 DNA follows: TGTGCCAGCAGTTCGGCCAGGGGCGTTGTGGATGCTTTCTTT. Protein product: CASSSARGVVDAFF.

CDR3 protein: CASSRLAGYSGANVLTF. The CDR3 bases are TGTGCCAGCAGTCGACTAGCGGGCTACTCTGGGGCCAACGTCCTGACTTTC. The rearrangement uses TRBV27 and TRBJ2-6, with 10 bases matching TRBD2. Germline V gives CDR1 MNHEY, CDR2 SMNVEV (reference sequence). V lost 5 bases to trimming and J lost 0 bases; unmatched junction nucleotides: 4. The CDR3 covers 17 residues.

The chain combines TRBV6-5 with TRBJ1-6; D is possibly TRBD1 (5 bases). V lost 0 bases to trimming and J lost 10 bases, with 13 bases between them. Germline V gene sequence: CDR1 MNHEY, CDR2 SVGAGI. This CDR3 contains 15 residues. The CDR3 DNA follows: TGTGCCAGCAGTTACTCGGGAGGGGAACGCTCACCCCTCCACTTT. This codes for CASSYSGGERSPLHF.

V gene TRBV19 combines with J gene TRBJ1-5; TRBD1 matches 9 bases. The CDR3 runs 16 residues. V trimming: 8 bases; J trimming: 6 bases; junction bases outside the gene matches: 14. Germline assignment: CDR1 LNHDA and CDR2 SQIVND (reference sequence). This CDR3 reads CASLGPGTGLRQPQHF. The CDR3 nucleotides read TGTGCCAGTCTCGGCCCGGGGACAGGGTTGCGTCAGCCCCAGCATTTT. Combining the CDR3 with reference TRBV19 and TRBJ1-5 gives the whole variable domain DGGITQSPKYLFRKEGQNVTLSCEQNLNHDAMYWYRQDPGQGLRLIYYSQIVNDFQKGDIAEGYSVSREKKESFPLTVTSAQKNPTAFYLCASLGPGTGLRQPQHFGDGTRLSIL.

This chain joins TRBV29-1 and TRBJ2-7, with a possible D match to TRBD1 (6 bases). The CDR3 runs 16 residues. Germline CDR1 reads SQVTM; CDR2 reads ANQGSEA. The germline V and J ends were trimmed by 4 bases and 0 bases, with 19 bases remaining between them. For the CDR3, the DNA is TGCAGCGTTGCCGATGGGGGCTCGCCTAGCTCCTACGAGCAGTACTTC. This translates into CSVADGGSPSSYEQYF.

The chain couples TRBV2 to TRBJ2-1, with 8 bases aligning to TRBD2. The germline V gene has CDR1 SNHLY and CDR2 FYNNEI. With V trimmed by 6 bases and J by 7 bases, 14 bases remained unmatched. There are 16 residues in the CDR3. CDR3 bases: TGTGCCAGCAGAGGAACGCAAGCGGGAGCATGGAATGAGCAGTTCTTC. Protein: CASRGTQAGAWNEQFF. Looking up the rest from reference TRBV2 and TRBJ2-1 gives the full variable domain: EPEVTQTPSHQVTQMGQEVILRCVPISNHLYFYWYRQILGQKVEFLVSFYNNEISEKSEIFDDQFSVERPDGSNFTLKIRSTKLEDSAMYFCASRGTQAGAWNEQFFGPGTRLTVL.

The chain joins TRBV27 to TRBJ1-4, with TRBD1 matching over 10 bases. Germline loops: CDR1 MNHEY, CDR2 SMNVEV (reference sequence). The V segment lost 4 bases and the J segment 6 bases; nucleotides outside the gene matches: 5. CDR3 size: 15 residues. The CDR3 spells CASSSRQGAHEKLFF. Written as DNA, the CDR3 is TGTGCCAGCAGTTCCCGACAGGGGGCGCATGAAAAACTGTTTTTT. The complete variable domain, with remaining parts taken from reference TRBV27 and TRBJ1-4, reads EAQVTQNPRYLITVTGKKLTVTCSQNMNHEYMSWYRQDPGLGLRQIYYSMNVEVTDKGDVPEGYKVSRKEKRNFPLILESPSPNQTSLYFCASSSRQGAHEKLFFGSGTQLSVL.

The chain uses TRBV28 and TRBJ2-1, with TRBD1 matching over 7 bases. V gave up 5 bases and J gave up 4 bases; unmatched junction bases: 11. Germline values: CDR1 MDHEN, CDR2 SYDVKM. CDR3 length: 16 amino acids. CDR3 sequence (DNA): TGTGCCAGCAGTACCCGATCTTACAGGGGATACAATGAGCAGTTCTTC. Amino acid sequence: CASSTRSYRGYNEQFF.

This chain uses TRBV7-9 with TRBJ1-5, with D possibly being TRBD1 (5 bases). Germline V gene sequence: CDR1 SEHNR, CDR2 FQNEAQ (reference sequence). The CDR3 contains 14 residues. The germline V and J ends were trimmed by 6 bases and 2 bases, with 11 bases remaining between them. The CDR3 reads CASSKTGGNQPQHF. CDR3 coding DNA: TGTGCCAGCAGTAAAACGGGGGGCAATCAGCCCCAGCATTTT.

The genes are TRBV7-9 and TRBJ2-4; D possibly corresponds to TRBD1 (5 bases). The CDR3 consists of 13 residues. Looked up from germline, CDR1 is SEHNR and CDR2 is FQNEAQ (reference sequence). V lost 5 bases to trimming and J lost 8 bases, with 13 bases between them. CDR3 loop: CASSQGLEDIQYF. For the CDR3, the DNA is TGTGCCAGCAGCCAGGGCTTAGAAGACATTCAGTACTTC.

The CDR3 DNA follows: TGTGCCAGCAGCTTAGGTTCCGACAGGGGGCACACCTATGGCTACACCTTC. This encodes CASSLGSDRGHTYGYTF. V gene TRBV7-9 combines with J gene TRBJ1-2, with TRBD1 identical over 10 bases. Losses at the gene ends were 1 base for V and 4 bases for J; bases not matched to a gene: 9. CDR3 length: 17 residues. Germline CDR1 is SEHNR and CDR2 is FQNEAQ (reference sequence).

The chain carries TRBV6-1 and TRBJ2-7; 7 bases are shared with TRBD1. The germline V gene encodes CDR1 MNHNS and CDR2 SASEGT. This CDR3 region has 13 residues. The junction had 11 bases not matched to a gene; V was cut back by 11 bases and J by 4 bases. The CDR3 DNA reads as TGTGCCTCCTTCACGACAGGGCGATACGAGCAGTACTTC. Residues: CASFTTGRYEQYF.

This rearrangement joins TRBV9 to TRBJ2-3, with D tentatively TRBD2 (6 bases). Between the trimmed V and J ends, which lost 0 bases and 4 bases, there was a span of 9 bases. The CDR3 extends over 14 amino acids. Per germline, CDR1 SGDLS and CDR2 YYNGEE. DNA of the CDR3: TGTGCCAGCAGCGTAGGGAGGGGAGCAGATACGCAGTATTTT. This encodes CASSVGRGADTQYF.

This chain connects TRBV7-3 to TRBJ2-5, with D tentatively TRBD2 (5 bases). The CDR3 length is 13 residues. Germline loops: CDR1 SGHTA, CDR2 FQGTGA. Deletions cut 2 bases from V and 4 bases from J, with 8 bases between. The CDR3 bases are TGTGCCAGCAGCTTAGTTCGGGGAGAGACCCAGTACTTC. Translated: CASSLVRGETQYF.

The rearrangement links TRBV6-1 to TRBJ2-5, with 7 bases that match TRBD2. In germline, CDR1 is MNHNS, CDR2 SASEGT. Unmatched junction bases numbered 9, after V lost 6 bases and J lost 5 bases. The CDR3 has 14 amino acids. This chain's CDR3 is CASRRAGVTETQYF. CDR3 DNA sequence: TGTGCCAGCAGGCGCGCGGGAGTTACGGAGACCCAGTACTTC.

This chain uses TRBV7-9 with TRBJ2-3; 10 bases agree with TRBD2. The CDR3 contains 16 residues. The V and J ends lost 6 bases and 4 bases, in that order; junction bases with no gene match: 10. Germline V lookup: CDR1 SEHNR, CDR2 FQNEAQ (reference sequence). CDR3 nucleotide sequence: TGTGCCAGCAGAACGTCCGGGACTAGCGAGGCAGATACGCAGTATTTT. Translated, it gives CASRTSGTSEADTQYF.